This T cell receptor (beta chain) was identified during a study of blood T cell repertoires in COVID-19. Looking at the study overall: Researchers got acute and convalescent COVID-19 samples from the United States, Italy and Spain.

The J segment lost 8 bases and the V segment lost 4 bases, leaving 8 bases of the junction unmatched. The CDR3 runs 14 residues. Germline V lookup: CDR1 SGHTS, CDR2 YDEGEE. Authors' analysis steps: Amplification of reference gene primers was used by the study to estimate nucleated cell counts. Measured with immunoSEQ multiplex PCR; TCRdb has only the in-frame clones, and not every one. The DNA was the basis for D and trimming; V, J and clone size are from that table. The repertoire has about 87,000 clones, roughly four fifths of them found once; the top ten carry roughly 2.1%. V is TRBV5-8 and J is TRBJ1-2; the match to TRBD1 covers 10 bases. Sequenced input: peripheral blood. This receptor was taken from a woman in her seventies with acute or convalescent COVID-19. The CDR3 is CASSPGTGVWGYTF. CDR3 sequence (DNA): TGTGCCAGCAGCCCCGGGACAGGGGTTTGGGGCTACACCTTC.